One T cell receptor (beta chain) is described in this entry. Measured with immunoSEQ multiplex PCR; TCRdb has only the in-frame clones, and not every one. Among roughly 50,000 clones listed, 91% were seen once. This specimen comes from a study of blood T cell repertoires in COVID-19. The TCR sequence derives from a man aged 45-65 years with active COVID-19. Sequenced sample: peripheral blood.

CDR3 nucleotide sequence: TGTGCCAGCAGTGAAAGCCACCTCTATGGCTACACCTTC. Translated: CASSESHLYGYTF. The chain uses TRBV2 and TRBJ1-2; no firm D call. Germline CDR1 reads SNHLY; CDR2 reads FYNNEI. V gave up 2 bases and J gave up 4 bases, with 8 bases separating them. The length of the CDR3 is 13 residues.